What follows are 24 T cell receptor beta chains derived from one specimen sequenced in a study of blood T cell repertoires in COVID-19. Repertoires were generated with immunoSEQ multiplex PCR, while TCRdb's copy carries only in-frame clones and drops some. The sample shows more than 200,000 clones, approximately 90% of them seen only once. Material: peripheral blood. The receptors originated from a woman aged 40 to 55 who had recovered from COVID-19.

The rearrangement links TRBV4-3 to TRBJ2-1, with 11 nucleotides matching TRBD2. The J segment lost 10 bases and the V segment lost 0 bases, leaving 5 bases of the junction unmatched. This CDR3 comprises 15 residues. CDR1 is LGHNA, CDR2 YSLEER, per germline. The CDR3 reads CASSQDVAGGREQFF. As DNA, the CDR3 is TGCGCCAGCAGCCAAGATGTAGCGGGAGGGCGGGAGCAGTTCTTC.

CDR3 coding DNA: TGTGCCAGCAGCCCAGGGGGCCCCCCCAATGAGCAGTTCTTC. Protein sequence: CASSPGGPPNEQFF. The genes are TRBV3-1 (or the pseudogene TRBV3-2) and TRBJ2-1, with TRBD1 identical over 8 bases. The CDR3 consists of 14 residues. J gave up 6 bases and V 4 bases, and 5 bases lay outside the gene matches. CDR1 and CDR2 from the germline V gene are LGHDT and YNNKEL (reference sequence).

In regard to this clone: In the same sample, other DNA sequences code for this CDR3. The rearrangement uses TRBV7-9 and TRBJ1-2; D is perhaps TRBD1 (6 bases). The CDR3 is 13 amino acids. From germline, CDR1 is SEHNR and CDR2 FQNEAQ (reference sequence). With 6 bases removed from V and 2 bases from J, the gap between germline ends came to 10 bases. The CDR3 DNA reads TGTGCCAGCAGTAATACAGGGAACTATGGCTACACCTTC. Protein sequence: CASSNTGNYGYTF.

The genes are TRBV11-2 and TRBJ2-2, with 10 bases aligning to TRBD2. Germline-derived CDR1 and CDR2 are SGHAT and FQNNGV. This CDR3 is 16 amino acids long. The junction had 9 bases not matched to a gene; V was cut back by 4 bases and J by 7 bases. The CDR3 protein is CASSSVAGGRGGELFF. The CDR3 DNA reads TGTGCCAGCAGCTCCGTAGCGGGGGGCCGTGGCGGGGAGCTGTTTTTT.

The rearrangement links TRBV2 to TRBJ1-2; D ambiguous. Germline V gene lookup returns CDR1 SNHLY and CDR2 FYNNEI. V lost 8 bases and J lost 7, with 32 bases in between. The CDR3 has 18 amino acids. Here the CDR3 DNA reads TGTGCCAGCTTCTCCCAACGGCGGTTGGCAGCCCCTGAGGTTGGCTACACCTTC. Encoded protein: CASFSQRRLAAPEVGYTF.

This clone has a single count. CDR3 region: CASSLEVQGSSPLHF. For the CDR3, the DNA is TGTGCCAGCAGCTTGGAAGTTCAGGGCTCTTCACCCCTCCACTTT. V and J are TRBV5-8 and TRBJ1-6, with a weak D call TRBD1 (5 bases). The CDR3 contains 15 residues. With 0 bases removed from V and 9 bases from J, the gap between germline ends came to 13 bases. The V gene's germline CDR1 is SGHTS and CDR2 YDEGEE.

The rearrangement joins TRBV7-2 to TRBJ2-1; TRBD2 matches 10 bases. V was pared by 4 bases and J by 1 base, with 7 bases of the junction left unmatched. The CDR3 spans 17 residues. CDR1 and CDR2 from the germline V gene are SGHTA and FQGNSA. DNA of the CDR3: TGTGCCAGCAGCTCAGCCGGAGCGGGAGGGTCCTACAATGAGCAGTTCTTC. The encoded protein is CASSSAGAGGSYNEQFF.

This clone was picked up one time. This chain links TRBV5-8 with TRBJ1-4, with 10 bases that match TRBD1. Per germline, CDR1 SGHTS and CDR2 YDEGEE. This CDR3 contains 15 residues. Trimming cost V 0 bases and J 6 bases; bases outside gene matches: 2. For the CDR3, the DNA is TGTGCCAGCAGCTTGGTTGGGACAGGGGATGAAAAACTGTTTTTT. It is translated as CASSLVGTGDEKLFF.

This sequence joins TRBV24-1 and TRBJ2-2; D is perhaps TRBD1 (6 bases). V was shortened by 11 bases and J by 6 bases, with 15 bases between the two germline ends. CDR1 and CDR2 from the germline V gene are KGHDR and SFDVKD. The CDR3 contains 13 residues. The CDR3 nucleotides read TGTGCCATTCTACCGACAGGACCCGGGGAGCTGTTTTTT. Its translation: CAILPTGPGELFF.

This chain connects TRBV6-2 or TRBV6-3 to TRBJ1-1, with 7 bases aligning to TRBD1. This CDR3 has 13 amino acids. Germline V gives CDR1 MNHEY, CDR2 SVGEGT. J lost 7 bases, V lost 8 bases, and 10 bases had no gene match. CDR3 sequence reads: CASGLGGAFEAFF. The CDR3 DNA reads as TGTGCCAGCGGCCTAGGGGGCGCGTTTGAAGCTTTCTTT.

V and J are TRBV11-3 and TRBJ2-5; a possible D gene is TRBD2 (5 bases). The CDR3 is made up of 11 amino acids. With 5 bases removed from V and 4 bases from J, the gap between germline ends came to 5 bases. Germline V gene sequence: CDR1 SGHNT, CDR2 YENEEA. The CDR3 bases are TGTGCCAGCAGCCGGGGAGAGACCCAGTACTTC. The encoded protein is CASSRGETQYF. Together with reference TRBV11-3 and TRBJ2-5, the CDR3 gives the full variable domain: EAGVVQSPRYKIIEKKQPVAFWCNPISGHNTLYWYLQNLGQGPELLIRYENEEAVDDSQLPKDRFSAERLKGVDSTLKIQPAELGDSAVYLCASSRGETQYFGPGTRLLVL.

The CDR3 coding sequence is TGTGCCAGCAGTGTAAGCGGGGGCACAGATACGCAGTATTTT. Its protein product is CASSVSGGTDTQYF. The chain employs TRBV2 and TRBJ2-3; the match to TRBD2 covers 7 bases. Germline CDR1 is SNHLY and CDR2 is FYNNEI. V lost 4 bases and J lost 1; bases outside the gene matches: 2. The CDR3 has 14 residues.

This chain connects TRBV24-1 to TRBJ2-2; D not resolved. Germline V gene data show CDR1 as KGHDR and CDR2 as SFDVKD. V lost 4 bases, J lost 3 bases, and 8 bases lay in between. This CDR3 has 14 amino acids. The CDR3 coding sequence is TGTGCCACCAGTGACCCCCGTCACACCGGGGAGCTGTTTTTT. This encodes CATSDPRHTGELFF.

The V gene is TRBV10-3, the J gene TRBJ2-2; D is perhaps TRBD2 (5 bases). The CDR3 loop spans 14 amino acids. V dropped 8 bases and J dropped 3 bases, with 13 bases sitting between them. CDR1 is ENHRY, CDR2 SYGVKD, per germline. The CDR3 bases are TGTGCCATCGCGCGGGTGAGAGACACCGGGGAGCTGTTTTTT. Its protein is CAIARVRDTGELFF.

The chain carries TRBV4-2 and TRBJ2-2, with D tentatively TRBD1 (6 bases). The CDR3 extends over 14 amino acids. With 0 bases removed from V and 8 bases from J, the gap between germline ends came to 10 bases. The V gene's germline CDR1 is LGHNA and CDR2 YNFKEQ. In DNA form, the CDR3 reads TGTGCCAGCAGCCAAGATCCCGGGACAGGGGAGCTGTTTTTT. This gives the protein CASSQDPGTGELFF.

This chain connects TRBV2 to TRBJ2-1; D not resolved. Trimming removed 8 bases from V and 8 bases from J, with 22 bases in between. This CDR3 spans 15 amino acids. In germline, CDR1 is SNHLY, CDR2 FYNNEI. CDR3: CASSIVTTPTDEQFF. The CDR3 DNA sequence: TGTGCCAGCTCTATTGTTACTACCCCGACCGATGAGCAGTTCTTC.

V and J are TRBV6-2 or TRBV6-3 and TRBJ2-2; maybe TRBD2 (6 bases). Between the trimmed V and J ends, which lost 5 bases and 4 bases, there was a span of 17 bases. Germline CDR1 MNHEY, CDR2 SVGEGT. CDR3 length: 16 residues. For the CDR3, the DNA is TGTGCCAGCAGTGCTACCGGGACTCTACCCACCGGGGAGCTGTTTTTT. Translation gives CASSATGTLPTGELFF.

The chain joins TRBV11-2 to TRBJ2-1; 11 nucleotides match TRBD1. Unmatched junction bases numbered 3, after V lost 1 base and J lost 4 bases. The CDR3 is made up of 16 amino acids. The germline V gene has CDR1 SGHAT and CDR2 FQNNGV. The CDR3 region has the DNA TGTGCCAGCAGCTTAGGAGGGACAGGGGGTTACAATGAGCAGTTCTTC. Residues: CASSLGGTGGYNEQFF.

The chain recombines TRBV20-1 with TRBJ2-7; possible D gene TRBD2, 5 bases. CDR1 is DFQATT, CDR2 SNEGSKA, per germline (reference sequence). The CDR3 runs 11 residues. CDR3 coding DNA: TGCAGCGGAGCGTCGGAGGACGAGCAGTACTTC. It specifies CSGASEDEQYF.

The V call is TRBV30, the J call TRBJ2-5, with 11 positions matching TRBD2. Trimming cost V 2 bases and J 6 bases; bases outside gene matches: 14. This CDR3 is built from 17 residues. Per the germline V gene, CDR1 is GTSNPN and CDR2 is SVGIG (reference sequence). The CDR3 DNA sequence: TGTGCCTGGAGTCAGGATCGGATTAGCGGGGGGGCCCAGACCCAGTACTTC. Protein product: CAWSQDRISGGAQTQYF.

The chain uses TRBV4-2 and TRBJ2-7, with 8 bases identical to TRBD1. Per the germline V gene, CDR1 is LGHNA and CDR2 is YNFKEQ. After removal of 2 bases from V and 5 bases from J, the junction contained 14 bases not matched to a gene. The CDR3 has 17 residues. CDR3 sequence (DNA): TGTGCCAGCAGCCAATCCATTATCCGGACAGGGAGGAACGAGCAGTACTTC. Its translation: CASSQSIIRTGRNEQYF.

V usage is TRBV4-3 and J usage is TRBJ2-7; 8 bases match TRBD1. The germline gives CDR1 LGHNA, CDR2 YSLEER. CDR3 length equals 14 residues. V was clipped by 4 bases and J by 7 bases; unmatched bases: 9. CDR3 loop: CASSRQDREGEQYF. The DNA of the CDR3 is TGCGCCAGCAGCCGTCAGGACAGGGAAGGGGAGCAGTACTTC.

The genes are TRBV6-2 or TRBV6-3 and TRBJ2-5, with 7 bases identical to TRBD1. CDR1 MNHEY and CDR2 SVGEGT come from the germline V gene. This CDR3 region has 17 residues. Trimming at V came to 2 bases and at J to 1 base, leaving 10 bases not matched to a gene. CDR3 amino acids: CASSYLRQGLIQETQYF. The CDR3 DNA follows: TGTGCCAGCAGTTACCTCAGACAGGGTCTAATCCAAGAGACCCAGTACTTC.

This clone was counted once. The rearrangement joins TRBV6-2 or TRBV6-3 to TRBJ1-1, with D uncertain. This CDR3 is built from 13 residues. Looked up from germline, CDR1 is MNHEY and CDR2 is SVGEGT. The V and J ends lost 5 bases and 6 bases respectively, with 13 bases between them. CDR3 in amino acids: CASSDRGVSEAFF. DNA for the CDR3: TGTGCCAGCAGTGACCGCGGGGTTTCTGAAGCTTTCTTT.